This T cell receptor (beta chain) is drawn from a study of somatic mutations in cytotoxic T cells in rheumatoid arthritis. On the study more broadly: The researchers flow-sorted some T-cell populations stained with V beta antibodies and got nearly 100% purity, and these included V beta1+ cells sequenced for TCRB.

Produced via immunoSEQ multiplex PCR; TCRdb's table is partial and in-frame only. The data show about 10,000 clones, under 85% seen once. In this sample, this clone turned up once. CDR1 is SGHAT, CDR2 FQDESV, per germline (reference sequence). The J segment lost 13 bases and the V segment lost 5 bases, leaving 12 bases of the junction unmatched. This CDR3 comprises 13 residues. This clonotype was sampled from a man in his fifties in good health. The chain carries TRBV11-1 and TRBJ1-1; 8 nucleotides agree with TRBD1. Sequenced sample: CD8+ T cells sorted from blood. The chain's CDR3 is CASSIVRTGRLFF. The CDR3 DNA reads TGTGCCAGCAGCATTGTTCGGACAGGGCGACTTTTCTTT.